Listed here are 20 T cell receptor beta chains from one sample, sequenced in a study of cytomegalovirus exposure and HLA in healthy donors. The PCR employed 60 Vbeta primers together with 13 Jbeta primers. Generated by immunoSEQ multiplex PCR, the TCRdb table keeps only in-frame clones and is missing some. The data hold fewer than 200,000 clones, with approximately 72% observed a single time. Sequencing was done on a sample of PBMCs. Receptors were obtained from a female donor in good health and CMV-seronegative.

The sample holds one count of this clone. V and J are TRBV4-2 and TRBJ1-4; D is unclear. This CDR3 spans 15 amino acids. V was clipped by 0 bases and J by 7 bases, with 12 bases between them. Germline V gene lookup returns CDR1 LGHNA and CDR2 YNFKEQ. CDR3 residues: CASSQESQAPEKLFF. The CDR3 nucleotides are TGTGCCAGCAGCCAAGAGTCGCAGGCCCCTGAAAAACTGTTTTTT.

The chain combines TRBV15 with TRBJ2-4, with 11 nucleotides matching TRBD2. There are 17 residues in the CDR3. With 0 bases clipped from V and 4 bases from J, the junction kept 5 bases outside the gene matches. From germline, CDR1 is LNHNV and CDR2 YYDKDF (reference sequence). CDR3 amino acids: CATSRDLAGGLKNIQYF. The CDR3 nucleotides read TGTGCCACCAGCAGAGATTTAGCGGGGGGGCTTAAAAACATTCAGTACTTC.

This clone was counted once. The chain links TRBV6-6 to TRBJ1-5, with D tentatively TRBD1 (6 bases). The germline V gene encodes CDR1 MNHNY and CDR2 SVGAGI (reference sequence). The CDR3 consists of 15 residues. Trimming shortened V by 3 bases and J by 1 base, and 10 bases separated the two germline ends. The CDR3 nucleotides are TGTGCCAGCAGTTATGGCAGGGGCAGCAATCAGCCCCAGCATTTT. The encoded protein is CASSYGRGSNQPQHF.

The chain uses TRBV5-4 and TRBJ2-2, with a tentative D call TRBD1 (6 bases). The CDR3 spans 14 residues. V was shortened by 0 bases and J by 7 bases, with 10 bases between the two germline ends. Per the germline V gene, CDR1 is SGHNT and CDR2 is YYREEE (reference sequence). The CDR3 loop is CASSLDRVGGELFF. CDR3 DNA sequence: TGTGCCAGCAGCTTGGACAGGGTCGGCGGGGAGCTGTTTTTT.

The CDR3 DNA reads as TGTGCCAGCAGCGCCTCAGACAGGGCGCGCGGGCATAGCGGGGAGCTGTTTTTT. It codes for CASSASDRARGHSGELFF. V is TRBV9 and J is TRBJ2-2, with 7 positions matching TRBD1. J lost 7 bases, V lost 3 bases, and 18 bases had no gene match. This CDR3 contains 18 residues. The germline CDR1 and CDR2 sequences are SGDLS and YYNGEE.

The rearrangement links TRBV6-5 to TRBJ2-2; D is uncertain. The germline V gene has CDR1 MNHEY and CDR2 SVGAGI. CDR3 length equals 13 residues. V gave up 0 bases and J gave up 4 bases, with 3 bases separating them. This chain's CDR3 is CASSYSSTGELFF. Written as DNA, the CDR3 is TGTGCCAGCAGTTACTCCTCCACCGGGGAGCTGTTTTTT.

This clone was recorded a few times. This sequence joins TRBV27 and TRBJ1-5; D perhaps matches TRBD1 (6 bases). Germline CDR1 is MNHEY and CDR2 is SMNVEV (reference sequence). Trimming removed 1 base at V and 8 bases at J, with 12 bases between. The CDR3 sequence is 14 residues long. The CDR3 spells CASSLFRGGEPQHF. The CDR3 bases are TGTGCCAGCAGTTTATTCAGGGGCGGTGAGCCCCAGCATTTT.

This clone has a handful of counts. The chain combines TRBV28 with TRBJ1-4; 9 nucleotides match TRBD1. The CDR3 contains 17 residues. V was clipped by 4 bases and J by 0 bases; unmatched bases: 6. Germline V gives CDR1 MDHEN, CDR2 SYDVKM. CDR3 sequence: CASSYWTGEATNEKLFF. CDR3 DNA sequence: TGTGCCAGCAGTTACTGGACAGGGGAAGCAACTAATGAAAAACTGTTTTTT. The full variable domain, its missing parts supplied by reference TRBV28 and TRBJ1-4, is DVKVTQSSRYLVKRTGEKVFLECVQDMDHENMFWYRQDPGLGLRLIYFSYDVKMKEKGDIPEGYSVSREKKERFSLILESASTNQTSMYLCASSYWTGEATNEKLFFGSGTQLSVL.

This clone has only a few counts. This chain joins TRBV9 and TRBJ2-2; 9 nucleotides line up with TRBD2. This CDR3 has 19 amino acids. Germline V gene data show CDR1 as SGDLS and CDR2 as YYNGEE. The V and J ends lost 4 bases and 5 bases, in that order; junction bases with no gene match: 18. CDR3 nucleotides: TGTGCCAGCAGCCCGCTGCGCGGGGGGGTCCCATTTCGAACCGGGGAGCTGTTTTTT. It yields the protein CASSPLRGGVPFRTGELFF.

The chain has TRBV5-1 and TRBJ1-2; 8 bases map to TRBD1. The CDR3 totals 15 residues. The V and J ends lost 4 bases and 4 bases, in that order; junction bases with no gene match: 9. Germline values: CDR1 SGHRS, CDR2 YFSETQ. The CDR3 DNA follows: TGCGCCAGCAGCGGGAGGACAGGGTTCAGCTATGGCTACACCTTC. Amino acids: CASSGRTGFSYGYTF.

This chain links TRBV7-9 with TRBJ1-1; D unresolved. The V gene lost 3 bases and the J gene lost 0 bases, with 8 bases spanning the gap. Germline assignment: CDR1 SEHNR and CDR2 FQNEAQ (reference sequence). This CDR3 has 14 residues. CDR3 sequence reads: CASSLGALNTEAFF. The CDR3 DNA is TGTGCCAGCAGCTTGGGAGCCCTGAACACTGAAGCTTTCTTT.

The V and J genes are TRBV30 and TRBJ1-1; 9 positions agree with TRBD1. J gave up 0 bases and V 5 bases, and 4 bases lay outside the gene matches. The germline gives CDR1 GTSNPN, CDR2 SVGIG (reference sequence). The CDR3 runs 14 residues. CDR3 sequence (DNA): TGTGCCTGGGCCGGGACAGGGATGAACACTGAAGCTTTCTTT. Its translation: CAWAGTGMNTEAFF.

The V and J genes are TRBV14 and TRBJ1-1, with no clear D. This CDR3 is 17 amino acids long. The V gene lost 0 bases and the J gene lost 5 bases, with 19 bases spanning the gap. Germline values: CDR1 SGHDN, CDR2 FVKESK. CDR3 residues: CASSQELERVERTEAFF. DNA of the CDR3: TGTGCCAGCAGCCAAGAATTGGAGAGGGTGGAACGAACTGAAGCTTTCTTT.

Only a few counts were recorded for this clone. V and J are TRBV19 and TRBJ1-3; no clear D. Between the trimmed V and J ends, which lost 7 bases and 0 bases, there was a span of 13 bases. CDR1 is LNHDA, CDR2 SQIVND, per germline (reference sequence). The CDR3 contains 15 residues. The CDR3 DNA is TGTGCCAGTACACCCCAGGATATCTCTGGAAACACCATATATTTT. Amino acids: CASTPQDISGNTIYF.

This clone is a singleton in its sample. The chain carries TRBV28 and TRBJ2-1, with D uncertain. From germline, CDR1 is MDHEN and CDR2 SYDVKM. This CDR3 has 13 residues. The V gene lost 5 bases and the J gene lost 9 bases, with 14 bases spanning the gap. CDR3 coding DNA: TGTGCCAGCAGTCTCCTTTTCGAGAGTGAGCAGTTCTTC. This codes for CASSLLFESEQFF.

V usage is TRBV7-2 and J usage is TRBJ1-6; D is undetermined. The germline V gene has CDR1 SGHTA and CDR2 FQGNSA. Trimming cost V 5 bases and J 12 bases, with 14 bases left between them. CDR3 size: 13 residues. In nucleotides, the CDR3 is TGTGCCAGCAGCCCGTGGAGTGGCGAACCCCTCCACTTT. Its protein is CASSPWSGEPLHF.

This clone was observed a handful of times. The V call is TRBV9, the J call TRBJ2-3, with TRBD2 matching 14 bases. Germline V gene sequence: CDR1 SGDLS, CDR2 YYNGEE. The CDR3 contains 16 residues. The V segment lost 3 bases and the J segment 7 bases; nucleotides outside the gene matches: 7. CDR3 protein: CASSEGLAGVRNTQYF. The CDR3 nucleotides are TGTGCCAGCAGCGAGGGACTAGCGGGAGTAAGGAATACGCAGTATTTT.

V gene TRBV30 combines with J gene TRBJ2-1, with 8 bases lining up with TRBD1. CDR1 and CDR2 (germline): GTSNPN, SVGIG (reference sequence). The CDR3 covers 13 residues. Trimming cost V 1 base and J 8 bases; bases outside gene matches: 4. DNA for the CDR3: TGTGCCTGGAGTGGGGACAGGCTCGATGAGCAGTTCTTC. Translating gives CAWSGDRLDEQFF. The variable domain in full, completed from reference TRBV30 and TRBJ2-1, reads SQTIHQWPATLVQPVGSPLSLECTVEGTSNPNLYWYRQAAGRGLQLLFYSVGIGQISSEVPQNLSASRPQDRQFILSSKKLLLSDSGFYLCAWSGDRLDEQFFGPGTRLTVL.

This chain uses TRBV9 with TRBJ2-3; TRBD2 matches at 15 bases. This CDR3 region has 18 residues. V shed 4 bases and J 1 base; nucleotides not matched to a gene: 7. Germline CDR1 reads SGDLS; CDR2 reads YYNGEE. The CDR3 DNA is TGTGCCAGCAGCCTACCGGGACTAGCGGGAGGAGGCACAGATACGCAGTATTTT. Its translation: CASSLPGLAGGGTDTQYF.

This clone was seen just once. This rearrangement joins TRBV25-1 to TRBJ2-7, with a weak D call TRBD2 (5 bases). This CDR3 spans 11 amino acids. Trimming removed 11 bases from V and 7 bases from J, with 15 bases in between. CDR1 is MGHDK and CDR2 is SYGVNS in the germline V gene. The CDR3 DNA is TGTGCCGTTACAGAGGGTTTGGAGCAGTACTTC. The encoded protein is CAVTEGLEQYF.